Listed here are 18 T cell receptor beta chains from one sample, sequenced in a study of monozygotic twins with inflammatory bowel disease. One entry per CDR3 protein, without DNA, is what TCRdb gives after re-calling the 5' RACE reads. This sample's table has 440,000 or so distinct CDR3 sequences. The sample comprised blood. All receptors derive from a human donor with ulcerative colitis or Crohn's disease, or a healthy co-twin of an affected twin (not recorded which).

This chain links TRBV11-2 with TRBJ2-7; TCRdb names TRBD1, which stays unverified in the absence of DNA. Per germline, CDR1 SGHAT and CDR2 FQNNGV. The CDR3 loop spans 14 amino acids. CDR3: CASNPGQVFSEQYF. Using reference TRBV11-2 and TRBJ2-7 for the parts outside the CDR3, the full variable domain is EAGVAQSPRYKIIEKRQSVAFWCNPISGHATLYWYQQILGQGPKLLIQFQNNGVVDDSQLPKDRFSAERLKGVDSTLKIQPAKLEDSAVYLCASNPGQVFSEQYFGPGTRLTVT.

The genes are TRBV4-3 and TRBJ2-1; TCRdb lists TRBD1, though no DNA is available to test this call. This CDR3 is 18 amino acids long. Germline V gene sequence: CDR1 LGHNA, CDR2 YSLEER. The CDR3 region is CASSQVTPGASSYNEQFF.

The chain carries TRBV20-1 and TRBJ2-5; the TRBD2 assignment by TCRdb is unverifiable without DNA. The CDR3 sequence is 15 residues long. Looked up from germline, CDR1 is DFQATT and CDR2 is SNEGSKA (reference sequence). The chain's CDR3 is CSAPTAGLAGGTQYF.

The gene calls are TRBV28 and TRBJ2-3. Germline loops: CDR1 MDHEN, CDR2 SYDVKM. There are 11 residues in the CDR3. CDR3 residues: CASHTRPTQYF.

The rearrangement uses TRBV21-1 and TRBJ2-2. TRBV21-1 is a documented pseudogene. There are 16 residues in the CDR3. CDR3 sequence: CASSKRSGWYTGELFF.

The chain combines TRBV4-3 with TRBJ1-5; checking the TCRdb D call of TRBD1 is not possible without DNA. This CDR3 comprises 15 residues. The V gene's germline CDR1 is LGHNA and CDR2 YSLEER. The CDR3: CASSQGDRANQPQHF.

The chain has TRBV6-1 and TRBJ1-2; TCRdb picks TRBD1, but there is no DNA to check that call. CDR1 and CDR2 (germline): MNHNS, SASEGT. The CDR3 sequence is 18 residues long. CDR3 sequence reads: CASSEGGYGLGTGAGYTF.

The chain links TRBV20-1 to TRBJ2-1. CDR3 length: 15 residues. The V gene's germline CDR1 is DFQATT and CDR2 SNEGSKA (reference sequence). The CDR3 is CSARVAGSSYNEQFF.

The V and J genes are TRBV7-2 and TRBJ2-3; TCRdb outputs TRBD2, but without DNA this stays unchecked. The CDR3 loop spans 17 amino acids. Germline V gives CDR1 SGHTA, CDR2 FQGNSA. The CDR3 spells CASSQLAGGRGTDTQYF.

The chain joins TRBV7-3 to TRBJ2-1; there is no DNA to check the TCRdb D call of TRBD1. The CDR3 has 15 residues. Germline V gene lookup returns CDR1 SGHTA and CDR2 FQGTGA. This CDR3 is CASSLTGGTYNEQFF.

V is TRBV6-1 and J is TRBJ1-6; TCRdb indicates TRBD1, and absent DNA this call remains unverified. Germline V gene lookup returns CDR1 MNHNS and CDR2 SASEGT. The CDR3 extends over 15 amino acids. The CDR3 sequence: CASSEVTTGVSPLHF.

The chain carries TRBV7-2 and TRBJ2-7; TCRdb picks TRBD1, but there is no DNA to check that call. Looked up from germline, CDR1 is SGHTA and CDR2 is FQGNSA. CDR3 length: 13 amino acids. The CDR3 protein is CASSPPTDYEQYF.

The chain employs TRBV6-5 and TRBJ2-3; TCRdb lists TRBD1, though no DNA is available to test this call. This CDR3 spans 15 amino acids. The germline gives CDR1 MNHEY, CDR2 SVGAGI. The CDR3 sequence: CASSYSGGSTDTQYF.

V usage is TRBV11-2 and J usage is TRBJ1-6. CDR3 size: 14 residues. CDR1 is SGHAT, CDR2 FQNNGV, per germline. CDR3 sequence: CASSIGRVASPLHF.

The chain carries TRBV11-2 and TRBJ1-2. Germline V lookup: CDR1 SGHAT, CDR2 FQNNGV. This CDR3 spans 17 amino acids. This CDR3 reads CASSLGVTAIANYGYTF.

This sequence joins TRBV30 and TRBJ2-1; TCRdb returns TRBD2, unconfirmable since there is no DNA. Germline loops: CDR1 GTSNPN, CDR2 SVGIG (reference sequence). The CDR3 consists of 12 residues. The CDR3 spells CAWKRDSNEQFF.

V usage is TRBV27 and J usage is TRBJ2-1; TCRdb's D gene call, TRBD2, goes unchecked for lack of DNA. The CDR3 sequence is 17 residues long. CDR1 and CDR2 from the germline V gene are MNHEY and SMNVEV (reference sequence). The chain's CDR3 is CASSYVGLAGSNNEQFF.

The chain couples TRBV12-3 or TRBV12-4 to TRBJ1-5. The CDR3 is made up of 14 amino acids. CDR3 region: CASSLTVSNQPQHF.